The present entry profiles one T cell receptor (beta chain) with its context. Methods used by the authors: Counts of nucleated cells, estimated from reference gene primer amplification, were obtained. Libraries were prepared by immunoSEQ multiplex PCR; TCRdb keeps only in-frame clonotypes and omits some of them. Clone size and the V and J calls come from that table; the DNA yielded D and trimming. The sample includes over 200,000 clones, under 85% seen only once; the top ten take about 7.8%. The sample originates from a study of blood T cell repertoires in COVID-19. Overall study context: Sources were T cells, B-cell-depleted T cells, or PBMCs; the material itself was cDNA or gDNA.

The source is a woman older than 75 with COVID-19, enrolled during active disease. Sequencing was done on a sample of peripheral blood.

The CDR3: CASSYRDRNYGYTF. The CDR3 DNA follows: TGTGCCAGCAGCTACCGGGACAGGAACTATGGCTACACCTTC. This sequence joins TRBV5-4 and TRBJ1-2; TRBD1 matches 8 bases. J lost 2 bases, V lost 3 bases, and 3 bases had no gene match. Germline CDR1 reads SGHNT; CDR2 reads YYREEE (reference sequence). This CDR3 has 14 amino acids.